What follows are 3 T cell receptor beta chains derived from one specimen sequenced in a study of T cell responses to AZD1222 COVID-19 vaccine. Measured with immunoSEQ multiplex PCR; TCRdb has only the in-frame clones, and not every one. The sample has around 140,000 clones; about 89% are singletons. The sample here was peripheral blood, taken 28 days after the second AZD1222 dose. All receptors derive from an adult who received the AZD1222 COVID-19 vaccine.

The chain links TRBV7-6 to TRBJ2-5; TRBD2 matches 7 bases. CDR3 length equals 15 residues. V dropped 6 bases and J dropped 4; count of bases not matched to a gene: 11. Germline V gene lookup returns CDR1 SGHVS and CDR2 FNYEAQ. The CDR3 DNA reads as TGTGCCAGCAGTACATCGGGACTAACTATAGAGACCCAGTACTTC. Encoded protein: CASSTSGLTIETQYF.

The CDR3 here is CASSQAGFVEKLFF. CDR3 nucleotides: TGTGCCAGCAGCCAAGCCGGGTTTGTTGAAAAACTGTTTTTT. This chain joins TRBV3-1 (or the pseudogene TRBV3-2) and TRBJ1-4; D remains ambiguous. In germline, CDR1 is LGHDT, CDR2 YNNKEL (reference sequence). The V gene lost 1 base and the J gene lost 7 bases, with 10 bases spanning the gap. CDR3 length equals 14 residues.

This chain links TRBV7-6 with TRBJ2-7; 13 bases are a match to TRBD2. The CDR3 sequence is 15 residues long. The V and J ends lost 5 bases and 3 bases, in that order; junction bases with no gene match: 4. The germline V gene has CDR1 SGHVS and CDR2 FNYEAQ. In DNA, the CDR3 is TGTGCCAGCAGCCCTCGGACTAGCGGGAGCTACGAGCAGTACTTC. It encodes CASSPRTSGSYEQYF.